Listed below are T cell receptor beta chains from one sample, sequenced in a study of blood T cell repertoires in COVID-19. Sequencing used immunoSEQ multiplex PCR; TCRdb keeps in-frame clones, though not all of them. The sample records 200,000 or so clones, around 83% being singletons. The sequencing input was peripheral blood. Every receptor here comes from a human donor in a cohort sampled during active COVID-19. The CDR3 runs from the conserved cysteine through the conserved F or W.

j_call | v_call | cdr3_aa
TRBJ1-4 | TRBV28 | CASRLRGIPYYNEKLFF
TRBJ1-6 | TRBV2 | CASSFTENSPLHF
TRBJ2-4 | TRBV28 | CASSLRPGAQPKNIQYF
TRBJ1-5 | TRBV10-3 | CAISSGQGVKNQPQHF
TRBJ1-6 | TRBV7-9 | CASSARQGRSPLHF
TRBJ2-7 | TRBV18 | CASSKEDSIYYEQYF
TRBJ1-5 | TRBV4-1 | CASSRSMWGPGDNQPQHF
TRBJ1-5 | TRBV6-6 | CASSRRVQVYSNQPQHF
TRBJ1-2 | TRBV2 | CASKEAGGAGYTF
TRBJ2-1 | TRBV18 | CASSPIIAGGNNEQFF
TRBJ1-4 | TRBV5-4 | CASSLRGGLGEKLFF
TRBJ2-4 | TRBV28 | CASSIQAGTNIQYF
TRBJ2-5 | TRBV18 | CASSPSGQGGETQYF
TRBJ2-1 | TRBV27 | CASSPYTTSGSNEQFF
TRBJ2-4 | TRBV5-4 | CASSLDSGRGAKNIQYF
TRBJ1-2 | TRBV25-1 | CASSAPIEGLLVSGYTF
TRBJ2-7 | TRBV5-1 | CASSLEGQPYEQYF
TRBJ1-2 | TRBV6-5 | CASRAHYGYTF
TRBJ2-7 | TRBV4-1 | CASSRTTSGMGEQYF
TRBJ2-1 | TRBV10-3 | CAIGKTGGNNEQFF
TRBJ2-3 | TRBV5-1 | CASSLERTGAQYF
TRBJ1-2 | TRBV15 | CATSRDGQRGYTF
TRBJ1-1 | TRBV11-3 | CASSAGGDAEAFF
TRBJ2-1 | TRBV3-1/TRBV3-2 | CASSQLTSGNNEQFF
TRBJ2-1 | TRBV6-6 | CASSRQTSTEQFF
TRBJ1-5 | TRBV30 | CAWCTGSNQPQHF
TRBJ2-7 | TRBV27 | CASSSTLTSGRTYEQYF
TRBJ2-1 | TRBV7-9 | CASSLMGQGSYNEQFF
TRBJ1-3 | TRBV11-2 | CASSPWTAPAGNTIYF
TRBJ2-1 | TRBV29-1 | CSVEGLVAYNEQFF
TRBJ2-7 | TRBV6-5 | CASSYSWTGASYEQYF
TRBJ2-1 | TRBV6-1 | CASSATPGLAGGWASNEQFF
TRBJ2-5 | TRBV11-3 | CASSPTAGVAETQYF
TRBJ2-4 | TRBV6-2/TRBV6-3 | CASSPDSQAKNIQYF
TRBJ2-3 | TRBV12-3/TRBV12-4 | CASSRLPGLTQYF
TRBJ2-3 | TRBV19 | CASRSSATSTDTQYF
TRBJ2-1 | TRBV24-1 | CATSDQRGTGSGNEQFF
TRBJ2-1 | TRBV7-9 | CASMSVRASYNEQFF
TRBJ2-1 | TRBV27 | CASSPISGVVYNEQFF
TRBJ1-2 | TRBV3-1/TRBV3-2 | CASSQGRGNGYTF
TRBJ2-2 | TRBV13 | CASSLRPSSGELFF
TRBJ2-2 | TRBV6-5 | CASSWSSGSAGELFF
TRBJ2-1 | TRBV19 | CASSIGDNEQFF
TRBJ2-5 | TRBV6-4 | CASSDSGTGGLETQYF
TRBJ1-1 | TRBV6-6 | CASSWTENTEAFF
TRBJ2-7 | TRBV10-3 | CAISEKGQGYEQYF
TRBJ1-4 | TRBV30 | CAWRTGYNEKLFF
TRBJ2-1 | TRBV5-1 | CASSSGLYFSDEQFF